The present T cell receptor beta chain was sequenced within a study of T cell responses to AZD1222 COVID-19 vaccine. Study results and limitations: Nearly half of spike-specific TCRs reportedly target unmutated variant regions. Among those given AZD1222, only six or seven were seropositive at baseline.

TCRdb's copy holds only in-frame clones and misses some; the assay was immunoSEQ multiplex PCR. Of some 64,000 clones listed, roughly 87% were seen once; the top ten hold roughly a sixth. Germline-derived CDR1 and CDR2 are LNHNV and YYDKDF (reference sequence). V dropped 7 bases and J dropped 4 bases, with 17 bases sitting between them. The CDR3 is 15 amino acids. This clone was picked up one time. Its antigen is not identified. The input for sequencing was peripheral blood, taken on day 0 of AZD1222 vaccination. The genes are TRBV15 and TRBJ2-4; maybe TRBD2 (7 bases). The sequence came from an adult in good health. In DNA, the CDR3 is TGTGCCACCAACCCGGGGGCGGGAGCTAAAAACATTCAGTACTTC. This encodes CATNPGAGAKNIQYF.